The TCR beta chain under discussion was sequenced for a study of T cell repertoires in cytomegalovirus infection. This clonotype was found many times. TCRdb called the reads again in MiXCR, with one record for every CDR3 protein. The sample yields around 280,000 distinct CDR3 sequences, approximately 8.9% seen once. The receptor was isolated from a human donor in good health (CMV status not recorded). Some clones in this sample may be carry-over from other donors' samples. Input material: PBMCs.

CDR3 sequence: CASSQTGGYGYTF. The CDR3 nucleotides are TGTGCCAGCAGTCAAACCGGGGGCTATGGCTACACCTTC. This chain links TRBV7-2 with TRBJ1-2; tentatively, D is TRBD1 (5 bases). Germline V gives CDR1 SGHTA, CDR2 FQGNSA. V was cut by 6 bases and J by 4 bases, with 12 bases left in between. This CDR3 spans 13 amino acids.